These 25 T cell receptor beta chains were sequenced from one sample in a study of T cell responses to AZD1222 COVID-19 vaccine. Assay used: immunoSEQ multiplex PCR; TCRdb lists only in-frame clones, some missing. The sample consists of some 150,000 clones, around nine tenths of them appearing once. Here the sequenced sample was peripheral blood, taken on day 0 of AZD1222 vaccination. The receptor set was obtained from an adult in good health.

J is TRBJ2-1 and V is TRBV4-2, with D possibly being TRBD2 (6 bases). V was cut by 1 base and J by 3 bases, with 10 bases left in between. This CDR3 has 15 residues. CDR1 LGHNA and CDR2 YNFKEQ come from the germline V gene. CDR3: CASSQGISGYNEQFF. The CDR3 bases are TGTGCCAGCAGCCAAGGGATTAGCGGCTACAATGAGCAGTTCTTC.

V is TRBV10-3 and J is TRBJ2-5; D is possibly TRBD2 (5 bases). The CDR3 extends over 12 amino acids. Trimming pared 8 bases from V and 0 bases from J, leaving 7 bases between. Germline CDR1 is ENHRY and CDR2 is SYGVKD. The CDR3 region is CAIGRDQETQYF. CDR3 DNA: TGTGCCATCGGGCGGGACCAAGAGACCCAGTACTTC.

The chain links TRBV9 to TRBJ1-3, with TRBD1 as a possible D gene (6 bases). The CDR3 extends over 15 amino acids. V lost 0 bases and J 2 bases, leaving 9 bases between the germline ends. CDR1 is SGDLS and CDR2 is YYNGEE in the germline V gene. CDR3 sequence reads: CASSVDSGAGNTIYF. The CDR3 DNA sequence: TGTGCCAGCAGCGTAGATTCAGGGGCTGGAAACACCATATATTTT.

The chain recombines TRBV9 with TRBJ1-5; maybe TRBD1 (6 bases). Between the trimmed V and J ends, which lost 6 bases and 14 bases, there was a span of 15 bases. This CDR3 is 11 amino acids long. Germline V gene data show CDR1 as SGDLS and CDR2 as YYNGEE. The CDR3, as DNA: TGTGCCAGCAAAGGAGGGCAGGGGAAGCATTTT. This codes for CASKGGQGKHF.

V gene TRBV6-1 combines with J gene TRBJ1-5; maybe TRBD1 (6 bases). Germline V CDR1 and CDR2: MNHNS, SASEGT. Trimming removed 4 bases from V and 9 bases from J, with 19 bases in between. The CDR3 is made up of 15 amino acids. For the CDR3, the DNA is TGTGCCAGCAGTGCAGCCAGGGGTTCGGAATGGCCCCAGCATTTT. Protein sequence: CASSAARGSEWPQHF.

The genes are TRBV28 and TRBJ2-2, with D unclear. Trimming removed 5 bases at V and 9 bases at J, with 10 bases between. The CDR3 runs 12 residues. CDR1 is MDHEN, CDR2 SYDVKM, per germline. This CDR3 is CASSPPGRELFF. The CDR3 DNA sequence: TGTGCCAGCAGTCCCCCCGGCCGGGAGCTGTTTTTT.

This chain links TRBV6-1 with TRBJ2-1; D possibly corresponds to TRBD2 (6 bases). The CDR3 extends over 14 amino acids. The germline CDR1 and CDR2 sequences are MNHNS and SASEGT. The V gene lost 0 bases and the J gene lost 8 bases, with 11 bases spanning the gap. As DNA, the CDR3 is TGTGCCAGCAGTGAAGCTCTGGGAGGCCATGAGCAGTTCTTC. Translation gives CASSEALGGHEQFF.

This clone was recorded only once. The gene calls are TRBV24-1 and TRBJ2-7; 8 nucleotides agree with TRBD1. The CDR3 totals 15 residues. Germline loops: CDR1 KGHDR, CDR2 SFDVKD. Trimming at V came to 6 bases and at J to 3 bases, leaving 9 bases not matched to a gene. CDR3 sequence (DNA): TGTGCCACCAGTAACGACAGGGGCCCCGGCTACGAGCAGTACTTC. Protein sequence: CATSNDRGPGYEQYF.

V usage is TRBV7-8 and J usage is TRBJ1-1; 10 bases are a match to TRBD1. Losses at the gene ends were 4 bases for V and 5 bases for J; bases not matched to a gene: 7. Per the germline V gene, CDR1 is SGHVS and CDR2 is FQNEAQ. CDR3 length: 15 amino acids. CDR3 bases: TGTGCCAGCAGCTATGGGACAGGGGAAAAAACTGAAGCTTTCTTT. Amino acids: CASSYGTGEKTEAFF.

The chain recombines TRBV19 with TRBJ1-2; 8 nucleotides line up with TRBD1. There are 14 residues in the CDR3. Germline V lookup: CDR1 LNHDA, CDR2 SQIVND (reference sequence). Trimming at V came to 2 bases and at J to 4 bases, leaving 3 bases not matched to a gene. CDR3 in amino acids: CASSIPQGAYGYTF. CDR3 sequence (DNA): TGTGCCAGTAGTATACCCCAGGGGGCCTATGGCTACACCTTC.

The genes are TRBV9 and TRBJ2-3; TRBD2 might be the D (5 bases). Germline loops: CDR1 SGDLS, CDR2 YYNGEE. This CDR3 has 14 amino acids. Between the trimmed V and J ends, which lost 1 base and 4 bases, there was a span of 10 bases. The CDR3 sequence is CASSVSGRPDTQYF. CDR3 in DNA: TGTGCCAGCAGCGTATCGGGAAGGCCAGATACGCAGTATTTT.

The rearrangement links TRBV7-6 to TRBJ2-6; D gene uncertain. Trimming pared 1 base from V and 1 base from J, leaving 8 bases between. Germline values: CDR1 SGHVS, CDR2 FNYEAQ. The CDR3 totals 16 residues. CDR3 amino acids: CASSLVWASGANVLTF. The CDR3 DNA is TGTGCCAGCAGCTTAGTCTGGGCGTCTGGGGCCAACGTCCTGACTTTC.

V and J are TRBV6-5 and TRBJ2-1, with no clear D. The length of the CDR3 is 13 residues. The V gene's germline CDR1 is MNHEY and CDR2 SVGAGI. Trimming left V 6 bases short and J 10 bases short, with 16 bases between. The CDR3 nucleotides are TGTGCCAGCAGAGACATAGGCGGTTTGGAGCAGTTCTTC. Translating gives CASRDIGGLEQFF.

The rearrangement joins TRBV6-5 to TRBJ1-2; TRBD1 matches at 8 bases. The CDR3 has 12 residues. Germline loops: CDR1 MNHEY, CDR2 SVGAGI. Germline trimming cut 6 bases from V and 8 bases from J; bases unmatched to any gene: 5. The CDR3 DNA is TGTGCCAGCAGGGACAGGGCCGGGGGCTACACCTTC. The encoded protein is CASRDRAGGYTF.

The chain couples TRBV9 to TRBJ2-7; unclear D gene. Per germline, CDR1 SGDLS and CDR2 YYNGEE. The ends were cut back, 3 bases at V and 7 bases at J, with 17 bases in the middle. The CDR3 has 14 amino acids. The CDR3 nucleotides read TGTGCCAGCAGCGAGGCCCTGGGCCTAGGGGAGCAGTACTTC. Translating gives CASSEALGLGEQYF.

The genes are TRBV9 and TRBJ1-2; 10 nucleotides align to TRBD1. The CDR3 is 16 amino acids. Germline CDR1 SGDLS, CDR2 YYNGEE. Trimming took 0 bases from V and 8 from J; bases not matched to a gene: 10. The CDR3 nucleotides read TGTGCCAGCAGCGTAGGGATTGGACAGGGGGGAATCGGCTACACCTTC. Translation gives CASSVGIGQGGIGYTF.

The chain carries TRBV6-5 and TRBJ2-5; D perhaps matches TRBD1 (6 bases). Per the germline V gene, CDR1 is MNHEY and CDR2 is SVGAGI. Trimming stripped 11 bases from V and 7 bases from J, with 23 bases between. CDR3 length: 14 amino acids. CDR3 in amino acids: CAGRKSGGAGTQYF. The CDR3 nucleotides are TGTGCCGGGCGCAAAAGTGGGGGCGCGGGGACCCAGTACTTC.

This clone was recorded only once. The chain recombines TRBV2 with TRBJ1-2; the D gene is possibly TRBD1 (5 bases). The V end was cut by 0 bases, the J end by 9 bases, with 17 bases between. The V gene's germline CDR1 is SNHLY and CDR2 FYNNEI. This CDR3 is 15 amino acids long. The CDR3 DNA sequence: TGTGCCAGCAGTGAAGCGCTTGGAAAGGGACGGAGCTACACCTTC. This encodes CASSEALGKGRSYTF.

The chain is built from TRBV6-2 or TRBV6-3 and TRBJ1-1; unclear D gene. CDR1 MNHEY and CDR2 SVGEGT come from the germline V gene. This CDR3 comprises 14 residues. Between the trimmed V and J ends, which lost 5 bases and 0 bases, there was a span of 10 bases. The CDR3 reads CASSQTPLNTEAFF. In nucleotides, the CDR3 is TGTGCCAGCAGTCAGACACCGTTGAACACTGAAGCTTTCTTT.

The chain joins TRBV9 to TRBJ1-1, with D uncertain. Trimming took off 4 bases at V and 4 bases at J, with 14 bases between the two ends. The CDR3 loop spans 14 amino acids. Germline V lookup: CDR1 SGDLS, CDR2 YYNGEE. Here the CDR3 reads CASSPAARGTEAFF. CDR3 bases: TGTGCCAGCAGCCCAGCCGCTAGAGGCACTGAAGCTTTCTTT.

The chain has TRBV5-1 and TRBJ2-3; no reliable D call. CDR1 and CDR2 (germline): SGHRS, YFSETQ. The germline V and J ends were trimmed by 6 bases and 1 base, with 9 bases remaining between them. There are 13 residues in the CDR3. In DNA form, the CDR3 reads TGCGCCAGCATCGAGGACCGCACAGATACGCAGTATTTT. Its protein is CASIEDRTDTQYF.

The chain carries TRBV9 and TRBJ2-7; 8 bases match TRBD2. The CDR3 runs to 14 residues. With 2 bases clipped from V and 9 bases from J, the junction kept 10 bases outside the gene matches. Germline-derived CDR1 and CDR2 are SGDLS and YYNGEE. Here the CDR3 reads CASSVSGGASVQYF. The CDR3 coding sequence is TGTGCCAGCAGCGTTTCGGGGGGGGCCTCGGTGCAGTACTTC.

The V call is TRBV6-1, the J call TRBJ1-2; D is undetermined. V lost 1 base and J lost 8, with 11 bases in between. The V gene's germline CDR1 is MNHNS and CDR2 SASEGT. The CDR3 is 13 amino acids. CDR3 nucleotide sequence: TGTGCCAGCAGTGAAGAAGGCATGAGGGGCTACACCTTC. This gives the protein CASSEEGMRGYTF.

The chain joins TRBV28 to TRBJ2-7, with unresolved D. This CDR3 has 15 amino acids. Germline V gene data show CDR1 as MDHEN and CDR2 as SYDVKM. Trimming removed 6 bases at V and 3 bases at J, with 18 bases between. In DNA form, the CDR3 reads TGTGCCAGCAGCACTCGCCGTGGGGTACTCTACGAGCAGTACTTC. It yields the protein CASSTRRGVLYEQYF.

The chain recombines TRBV29-1 with TRBJ1-1, with a possible D match to TRBD1 (6 bases). V dropped 7 bases and J dropped 4 bases, with 16 bases sitting between them. The CDR3 loop spans 13 amino acids. Per germline, CDR1 SQVTM and CDR2 ANQGSEA. In DNA form, the CDR3 reads TGCAGCGCCGGTACAGGGTCGGGCACTGAAGCTTTCTTT. Translated: CSAGTGSGTEAFF.